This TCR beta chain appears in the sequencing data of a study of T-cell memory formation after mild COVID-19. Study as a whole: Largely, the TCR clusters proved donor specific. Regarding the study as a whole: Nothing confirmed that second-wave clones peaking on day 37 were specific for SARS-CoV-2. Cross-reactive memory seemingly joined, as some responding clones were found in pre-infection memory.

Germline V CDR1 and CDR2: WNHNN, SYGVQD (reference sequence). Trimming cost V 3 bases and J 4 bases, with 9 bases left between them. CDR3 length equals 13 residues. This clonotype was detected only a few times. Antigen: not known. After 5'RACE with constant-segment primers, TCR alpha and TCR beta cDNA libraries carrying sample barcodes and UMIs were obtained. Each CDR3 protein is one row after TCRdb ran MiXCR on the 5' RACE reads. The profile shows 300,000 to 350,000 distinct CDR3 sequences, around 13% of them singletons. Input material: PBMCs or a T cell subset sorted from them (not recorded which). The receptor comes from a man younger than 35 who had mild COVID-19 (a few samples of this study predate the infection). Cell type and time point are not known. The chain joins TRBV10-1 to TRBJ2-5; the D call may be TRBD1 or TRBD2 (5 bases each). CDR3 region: CASSDRGGETQYF. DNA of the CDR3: TGCGCCAGCAGTGATCGGGGCGGAGAGACCCAGTACTTC.